Listed here are 2 T cell receptor beta chains from one sample, sequenced in a study of T-cell memory formation after mild COVID-19. Using its own MiXCR run on the 5' RACE reads, TCRdb lists one record per CDR3 protein. This table has 130,000 to 150,000 distinct CDR3 sequences, 6% to 7% appearing once. The sequenced sample consisted of PBMCs or a T cell subset sorted from them (not recorded which). These receptors were collected from an adult woman who had mild COVID-19 (a few samples of this study predate the infection). Cell type and time point are not known.

This clonotype was seen repeatedly, ten times or more. This chain joins TRBV20-1 and TRBJ2-7, with D perhaps matching TRBD1 (6 bases). Germline V gene sequence: CDR1 DFQATT, CDR2 SNEGSKA (reference sequence). CDR3 length: 10 residues. V lost 6 bases to trimming and J lost 8 bases, with 11 bases between them. In DNA, the CDR3 is TGCAGTGCGTACAGGGAGAAGCAGTACTTC. Protein product: CSAYREKQYF.

This clonotype came up a few times. The chain joins TRBV14 to TRBJ2-1; 9 bases match TRBD1. CDR3 length: 15 amino acids. J gave up 5 bases and V 2 bases, and 4 bases lay outside the gene matches. Germline lookup yields CDR1 SGHDN and CDR2 FVKESK. DNA for the CDR3: TGTGCCAGCAGCCAAAGACAGGGGGTCAACAATGAGCAGTTCTTC. Encoded protein: CASSQRQGVNNEQFF.